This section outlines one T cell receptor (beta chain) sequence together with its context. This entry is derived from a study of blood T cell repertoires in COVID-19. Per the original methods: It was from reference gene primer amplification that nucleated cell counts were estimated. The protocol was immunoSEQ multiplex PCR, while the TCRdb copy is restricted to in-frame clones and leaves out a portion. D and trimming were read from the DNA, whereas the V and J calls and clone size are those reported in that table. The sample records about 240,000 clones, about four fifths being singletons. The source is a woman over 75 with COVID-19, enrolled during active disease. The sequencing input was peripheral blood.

CDR3 DNA: TGTGCCAGCAGCTTCCAGGGGGCTTTTGCTGAAGCTTTCTTT. Residues: CASSFQGAFAEAFF. The V and J genes are TRBV7-9 and TRBJ1-1; TRBD1 matches 8 bases. J gave up 6 bases and V 3 bases, and 6 bases lay outside the gene matches. CDR3 length equals 14 residues. CDR1 is SEHNR, CDR2 FQNEAQ, per germline (reference sequence).